The 17 T cell receptor beta chains below all came from one sample that was sequenced in a study of blood T cells in healthy people across ages. Primers used in a second PCR of about 6 to 11 cycles were a sample-barcoded 5' primer and a J-beta primer mix. TCRdb re-derived calls from the 5' RACE reads in MiXCR, one entry per CDR3 protein. The table lists about 640,000 distinct CDR3 sequences, approximately 50% of them singletons. The sequenced sample consisted of blood. The receptors derive from a man aged 60-69 years in good health.

The genes are TRBV6-1 and TRBJ1-2; 11 nucleotides agree with TRBD1. V was clipped by 4 bases and J by 5 bases; unmatched bases: 9. CDR3 length: 16 residues. Germline V gives CDR1 MNHNS, CDR2 SASEGT. As DNA, the CDR3 is TGTGCCAGCAGTGGGACAGGGGGCACCTATGATTATGGCTACACCTTC. It is translated as CASSGTGGTYDYGYTF.

The chain joins TRBV19 to TRBJ2-5; the match to TRBD2 covers 10 bases. This CDR3 region has 15 residues. Germline CDR1 LNHDA, CDR2 SQIVND (reference sequence). Trimming took 1 base from V and 3 from J; bases not matched to a gene: 2. The CDR3 is CASSIGTSGKETQYF. The CDR3 DNA reads TGTGCCAGTAGTATAGGGACTAGCGGAAAAGAGACCCAGTACTTC.

Many counts were recorded for this clonotype. The chain links TRBV29-1 to TRBJ1-2; D perhaps matches TRBD1 (6 bases). The ends were cut back, 7 bases at V and 4 bases at J, with 13 bases in the middle. In germline, CDR1 is SQVTM, CDR2 ANQGSEA. This CDR3 region has 12 residues. The CDR3 reads CSAQTGSYGYTF. Here the CDR3 DNA reads TGCAGCGCCCAAACAGGGAGCTATGGCTACACCTTC.

The V and J genes are TRBV21-1 and TRBJ2-4; TRBD1 was called by the table and not checked on the DNA. The assigned J gene may be wrong: the sequence end matches TRBJ2-7 better. TRBV21-1 is reported as a pseudogene. This CDR3 is 14 amino acids long. The CDR3 DNA follows: TGTGCCAGCAGCAAAGTCGGGGGGCTGTACGAGCAGTACTTC. Translated: CASSKVGGLYEQYF.

The sample holds a few counts of this clonotype. The rearrangement uses TRBV5-1 and TRBJ2-7; 9 nucleotides agree with TRBD2. With 0 bases clipped from V and 2 bases from J, the junction kept 3 bases outside the gene matches. The length of the CDR3 is 15 residues. Looked up from germline, CDR1 is SGHRS and CDR2 is YFSETQ. DNA for the CDR3: TGCGCCAGCAGCTTGGGGAGCGGGGGGACCTACGAGCAGTACTTC. This codes for CASSLGSGGTYEQYF.

V usage is TRBV7-2 and J usage is TRBJ2-1; TRBD2 aligns across 7 bases. The CDR3 has 16 amino acids. V was pared by 3 bases and J by 4 bases, with 9 bases of the junction left unmatched. The germline V gene has CDR1 SGHTA and CDR2 FQGNSA. CDR3 protein: CASSLAGGGAYNEQFF. CDR3 DNA: TGTGCCAGCAGCTTGGCTGGCGGGGGTGCTTACAATGAGCAGTTCTTC. The full variable domain, in which reference TRBV7-2 and TRBJ2-1 provide the parts outside the CDR3, is GAGVSQSPSNKVTEKGKDVELRCDPISGHTALYWYRQSLGQGLEFLIYFQGNSAPDKSGLPSDRFSAERTGGSVSTLTIQRTQQEDSAVYLCASSLAGGGAYNEQFFGPGTRLTVL.

V is TRBV25-1 and J is TRBJ1-5; TRBD1 matches 7 bases. Trimming at V came to 6 bases and at J to 7 bases, leaving 9 bases not matched to a gene. This CDR3 region has 14 residues. Germline CDR1 is MGHDK and CDR2 is SYGVNS. CDR3 sequence reads: CASSQTGSRQPQHF. CDR3 bases: TGTGCCAGCAGCCAGACAGGGAGCCGCCAGCCCCAGCATTTT.

The chain carries TRBV6-1 and TRBJ1-2, with D possibly TRBD1 on 6 matching bases. Germline CDR1 is MNHNS and CDR2 is SASEGT. This CDR3 is 17 amino acids long. V lost 6 bases and J 3 bases, leaving 23 bases between the germline ends. Here the CDR3 DNA reads TGTGCCAGCAGACCCCGTGTAAAGAGGGGGGGTGACTATGGCTACACCTTC. It yields the protein CASRPRVKRGGDYGYTF.

This clonotype was detected a few times. V usage is TRBV11-2 and J usage is TRBJ2-1; the match to TRBD2 covers 14 bases. CDR1 is SGHAT and CDR2 is FQNNGV in the germline V gene. CDR3 length: 15 amino acids. The junction had 4 bases not matched to a gene; V was cut back by 4 bases and J by 8 bases. CDR3 amino acids: CASSYGTSGGYEQFF. CDR3 DNA: TGTGCCAGCAGCTATGGGACTAGCGGGGGTTATGAGCAGTTCTTC.

The rearrangement uses TRBV6-2 or TRBV6-3 and TRBJ2-7; D is ambiguous. V was clipped by 2 bases and J by 0 bases, with 5 bases between them. The CDR3 is 13 residues long. Germline values: CDR1 MNHEY, CDR2 SVGEGT. For the CDR3, the DNA is TGTGCCAGCAGTTACGGGCTCTCCTACGAGCAGTACTTC. It yields the protein CASSYGLSYEQYF.

A word on this clonotype: Its ends do not fully match the called genes, so a read error is possible. This chain joins TRBV3-1 and TRBJ2-5; no clear D gene. The J call may be wrong; the DNA end is better matched by TRBJ2-7. Germline loops: CDR1 LGHDT, CDR2 YNNKEL (reference sequence). CDR3 length: 13 amino acids. The CDR3 is CASSQGQFYEQYF. In DNA form, the CDR3 reads TGTGCCAGCAGTCAAGGGCAGTTCTACGAGCAGTACTTC.

This clonotype showed up just a few times. V usage is TRBV3-1 and J usage is TRBJ2-5, with TRBD2 matching 8 bases. The CDR3 totals 15 residues. The germline CDR1 and CDR2 sequences are LGHDT and YNNKEL (reference sequence). Unmatched junction bases numbered 7, after V lost 3 bases and J lost 4 bases. CDR3: CASSQGSGVGETQYF. CDR3 in DNA: TGTGCCAGCAGCCAGGGTAGCGGGGTAGGAGAGACCCAGTACTTC.

The gene calls are TRBV29-1 and TRBJ2-5; either TRBD1 or TRBD2 may fit D (5 bases each). CDR1 is SQVTM and CDR2 is ANQGSEA in the germline V gene. CDR3 size: 11 residues. The V and J ends lost 4 bases and 5 bases respectively, with 8 bases between them. As DNA, the CDR3 is TGCAGCGTTGGCTGGGGGGAGACCCAGTACTTC. This gives the protein CSVGWGETQYF.

The chain is built from TRBV2 and TRBJ2-3; D gene uncertain. Trimming removed 7 bases from V and 5 bases from J, with 7 bases in between. Germline CDR1 and CDR2: SNHLY and FYNNEI. The CDR3 spans 11 residues. The DNA for the CDR3 is TGTGCCAGCATGGCCCTAGATACGCAGTATTTT. It yields the protein CASMALDTQYF.

This chain links TRBV20-1 with TRBJ2-5; 9 bases match TRBD2. J lost 1 base, V lost 1 base, and 7 bases had no gene match. Germline CDR1 and CDR2: DFQATT and SNEGSKA (reference sequence). This CDR3 is built from 16 residues. The CDR3 DNA follows: TGCAGTGCTAGAGTCCCGGGACTAGCATTCCAAGAGACCCAGTACTTC. This translates into CSARVPGLAFQETQYF.

The chain uses TRBV6-1 and TRBJ1-2; D possibly corresponds to TRBD1 (6 bases). V gave up 6 bases and J gave up 2 bases, with 13 bases separating them. Germline V gene sequence: CDR1 MNHNS, CDR2 SASEGT. CDR3 length equals 14 residues. The CDR3 sequence is CASRKTGDNYGYTF. The CDR3 coding sequence is TGTGCCAGCAGGAAGACAGGCGACAACTATGGCTACACCTTC.

The chain is built from TRBV10-1 and TRBJ2-3; 10 nucleotides line up with TRBD2. Germline V lookup: CDR1 WNHNN, CDR2 SYGVQD (reference sequence). This CDR3 is 15 amino acids long. V dropped 8 bases and J dropped 5; count of bases not matched to a gene: 10. In DNA, the CDR3 is TGCGCCAGCGGCTACGGGACTAGCGCGGGAGATACGCAGTATTTT. It specifies CASGYGTSAGDTQYF.